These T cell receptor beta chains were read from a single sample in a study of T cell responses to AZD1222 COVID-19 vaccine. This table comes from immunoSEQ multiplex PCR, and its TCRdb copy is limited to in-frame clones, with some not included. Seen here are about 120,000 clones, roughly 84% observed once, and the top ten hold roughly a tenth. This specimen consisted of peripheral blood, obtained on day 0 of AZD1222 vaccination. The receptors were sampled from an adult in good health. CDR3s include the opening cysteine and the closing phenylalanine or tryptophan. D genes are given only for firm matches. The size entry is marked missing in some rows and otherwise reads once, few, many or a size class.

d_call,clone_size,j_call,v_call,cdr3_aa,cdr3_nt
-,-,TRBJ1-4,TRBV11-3,CASSTQESTNEKLFF,TGTGCCAGCAGCACCCAGGAATCAACTAATGAAAAACTGTTTTTT
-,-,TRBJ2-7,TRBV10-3,CAISESTGLAGTYEQYF,TGTGCCATCAGTGAGTCGACTGGTTTAGCCGGTACCTACGAGCAGTACTTC
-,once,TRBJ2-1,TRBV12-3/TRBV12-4,CASMVAIYNEQFF,TGTGCCAGCATGGTTGCTATTTACAATGAGCAGTTCTTC
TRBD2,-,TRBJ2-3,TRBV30,CAWSVHGAGGPKTQYF,TGTGCCTGGAGTGTTCACGGGGCGGGAGGGCCAAAGACGCAGTATTTT
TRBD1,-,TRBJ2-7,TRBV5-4,CASSYPGTGVEQYF,TGTGCCAGCAGCTACCCCGGGACAGGGGTCGAGCAGTACTTC
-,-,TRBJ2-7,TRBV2,CASSDVRGTYEQYF,TGTGCCAGCAGTGATGTCAGGGGCACCTACGAGCAGTACTTC
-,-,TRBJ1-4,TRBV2,CASSGTGSRLFF,TGTGCCAGCAGCGGAACAGGGAGTAGACTGTTTTTT
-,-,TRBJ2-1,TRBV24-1,CATSEQGGDEQFF,TGTGCCACCAGTGAGCAGGGAGGCGATGAGCAGTTCTTC
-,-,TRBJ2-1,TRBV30,CAWSVLGGYNEQFF,TGTGCCTGGAGTGTCCTAGGAGGGTACAATGAGCAGTTCTTC
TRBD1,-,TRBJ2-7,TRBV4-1,CASSQNRGYEQYF,TGCGCCAGCAGCCAAAACAGGGGTTACGAGCAGTACTTC
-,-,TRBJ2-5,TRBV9,CASSVSVGATETQYF,TGTGCCAGCAGCGTATCCGTGGGGGCCACGGAGACCCAGTACTTC
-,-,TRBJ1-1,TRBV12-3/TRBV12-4,CASSLAPTEAFF,TGTGCCAGCAGTTTAGCGCCCACTGAAGCTTTCTTT
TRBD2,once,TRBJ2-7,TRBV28,CASSSPGGVSSYEQYF,TGTGCCAGCAGTTCCCCGGGGGGGGTGAGCTCCTACGAGCAGTACTTC
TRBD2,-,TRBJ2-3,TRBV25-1,CASSAAGGPDTDTQYF,TGTGCCAGCAGTGCAGCGGGAGGGCCGGACACAGATACGCAGTATTTT